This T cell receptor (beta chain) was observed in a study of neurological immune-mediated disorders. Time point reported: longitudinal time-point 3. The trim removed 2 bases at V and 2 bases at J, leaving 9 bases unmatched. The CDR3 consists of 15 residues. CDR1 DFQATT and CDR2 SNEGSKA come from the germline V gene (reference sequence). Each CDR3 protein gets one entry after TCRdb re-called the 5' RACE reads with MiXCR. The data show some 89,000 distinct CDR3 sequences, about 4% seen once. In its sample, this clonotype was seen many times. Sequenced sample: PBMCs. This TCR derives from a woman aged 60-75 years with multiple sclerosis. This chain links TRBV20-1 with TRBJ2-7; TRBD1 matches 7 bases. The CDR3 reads CSARPYRGWTYEQYF. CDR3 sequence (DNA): TGCAGTGCTAGACCCTACAGGGGTTGGACCTACGAGCAGTACTTC.